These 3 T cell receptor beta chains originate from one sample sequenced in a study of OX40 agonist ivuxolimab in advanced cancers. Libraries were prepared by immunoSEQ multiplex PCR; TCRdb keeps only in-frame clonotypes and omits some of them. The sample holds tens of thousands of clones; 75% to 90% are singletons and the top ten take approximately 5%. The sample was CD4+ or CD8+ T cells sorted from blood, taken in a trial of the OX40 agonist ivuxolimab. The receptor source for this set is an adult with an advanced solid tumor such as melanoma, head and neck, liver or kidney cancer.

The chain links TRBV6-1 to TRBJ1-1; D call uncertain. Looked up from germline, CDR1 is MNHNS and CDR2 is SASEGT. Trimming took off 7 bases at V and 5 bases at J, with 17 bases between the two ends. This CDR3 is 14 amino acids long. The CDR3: CASKTDPRETEAFF. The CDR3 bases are TGTGCCAGCAAGACGGATCCTCGGGAGACTGAAGCTTTCTTT.

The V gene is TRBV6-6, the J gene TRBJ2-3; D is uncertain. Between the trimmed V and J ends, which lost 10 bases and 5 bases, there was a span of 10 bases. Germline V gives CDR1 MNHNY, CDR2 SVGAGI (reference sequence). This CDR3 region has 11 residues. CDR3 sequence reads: CATGVGDTQYF. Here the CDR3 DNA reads TGTGCCACCGGAGTAGGAGATACGCAGTATTTT.

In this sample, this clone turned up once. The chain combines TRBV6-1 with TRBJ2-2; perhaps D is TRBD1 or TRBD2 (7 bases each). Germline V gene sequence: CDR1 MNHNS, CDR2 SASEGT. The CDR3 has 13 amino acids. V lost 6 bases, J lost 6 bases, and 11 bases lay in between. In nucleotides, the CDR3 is TGTGCCAGCAGCCCAGGGGGGGCCGGGGAGCTGTTTTTT. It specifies CASSPGGAGELFF.